These 32 T cell receptor beta chains share one sample of origin, sequenced in a study of blood T cells in healthy people across ages. A second PCR, run for roughly 6 to 11 cycles, used a sample-barcoded 5' primer plus a J-beta primer mix. Each CDR3 protein is one row after TCRdb ran MiXCR on the 5' RACE reads. The repertoire holds 1.5 million to 2 million distinct CDR3 sequences, with roughly 49% as singletons. The sample comprised blood. Source of these receptors: a woman aged 40 to 50 in good health.

The gene calls are TRBV6-2 or TRBV6-3 and TRBJ2-3; D gene unclear. V lost 0 bases and J 6 bases, leaving 10 bases between the germline ends. Germline loops: CDR1 MNHEY, CDR2 SVGEGT. The CDR3 sequence is 14 residues long. The CDR3 bases are TGTGCCAGCAGTTACTCGAACCCGTCTGATACGCAGTATTTT. This codes for CASSYSNPSDTQYF.

This chain connects TRBV20-1 to TRBJ2-7, with D tentatively TRBD2 (6 bases). The CDR3 length is 15 residues. Germline assignment: CDR1 DFQATT and CDR2 SNEGSKA (reference sequence). Trimming cost V 2 bases and J 4 bases, with 18 bases left between them. CDR3 amino acids: CSARPVGTANYEQYF. The CDR3, as DNA: TGCAGTGCTAGACCGGTAGGGACTGCTAATTACGAGCAGTACTTC.

This clonotype was detected only a few times. Here the CDR3 DNA reads TGTGCCAGCAGCTTAGCGAGAACAGGGGGCTATGGCTACACCTTC. It translates to CASSLARTGGYGYTF. The gene calls are TRBV7-2 and TRBJ1-2; 8 bases line up with TRBD1. Germline trimming cut 0 bases from V and 4 bases from J; bases unmatched to any gene: 4. The length of the CDR3 is 15 residues. Germline-derived CDR1 and CDR2 are SGHTA and FQGNSA.

There are a few counts of this clonotype. V gene TRBV6-5 combines with J gene TRBJ2-7; unclear D gene. CDR3 length: 14 residues. Looked up from germline, CDR1 is MNHEY and CDR2 is SVGAGI. The V and J ends lost 6 bases and 0 bases respectively, with 12 bases between them. CDR3 in amino acids: CASRENSGSYEQYF. CDR3 nucleotides: TGTGCCAGCAGGGAGAATTCAGGCTCCTACGAGCAGTACTTC.

The chain joins TRBV7-2 to TRBJ1-4; D not resolved. CDR1 is SGHTA and CDR2 is FQGNSA in the germline V gene. V gave up 4 bases and J gave up 0 bases, with 9 bases separating them. This CDR3 comprises 15 residues. CDR3 nucleotides: TGTGCCAGCAGCTCCCACAGTACAACTAATGAAAAACTGTTTTTT. It specifies CASSSHSTTNEKLFF.

In nucleotides, the CDR3 is TGTGCCAGCAACCAACAGGATTGGAGCTCCTACGAGCAGTACTTC. It codes for CASNQQDWSSYEQYF. The chain is built from TRBV2 and TRBJ2-7; a possible D gene is TRBD1 (5 bases). CDR3 length equals 15 residues. V was cut by 7 bases and J by 0 bases, with 16 bases left in between. Germline V gene data show CDR1 as SNHLY and CDR2 as FYNNEI.

This clonotype was counted a few times. The chain uses TRBV5-1 and TRBJ2-3; D is perhaps TRBD2 (6 bases). Per the germline V gene, CDR1 is SGHRS and CDR2 is YFSETQ. The length of the CDR3 is 15 residues. The V end lost 1 base, the J end lost 2 bases, and 11 bases lay between the germline ends. CDR3 DNA: TGCGCCAGCAGCTTGCGGACTATCGACACAGATACGCAGTATTTT. This gives the protein CASSLRTIDTDTQYF.

This clonotype was recorded a few times. The CDR3 DNA follows: TGCGCCAGCAGCCAGGTTAGCTCAGGAAACACTGAAGCTTTCTTT. Its translation: CASSQVSSGNTEAFF. This rearrangement joins TRBV4-3 to TRBJ1-1; D ambiguous. V lost 3 bases, J lost 2 bases, and 13 bases lay in between. Germline values: CDR1 LGHNA, CDR2 YSLEER. This CDR3 is 15 amino acids long.

This chain connects TRBV6-5 to TRBJ2-1; D perhaps matches TRBD2 (5 bases). Looked up from germline, CDR1 is MNHEY and CDR2 is SVGAGI. The CDR3 is 11 residues long. Trimming took off 4 bases at V and 12 bases at J, with 10 bases between the two ends. The CDR3 sequence: CASSSPGMQFF. The CDR3 coding sequence is TGTGCCAGCAGTTCCCCGGGGATGCAGTTCTTC.

In its sample, this clonotype was seen a few times. This chain joins TRBV4-1 and TRBJ2-7; D is perhaps TRBD1 (6 bases). The germline gives CDR1 MGHRA, CDR2 YSYEKL. The CDR3 consists of 15 residues. V dropped 1 base and J dropped 0 bases, with 10 bases sitting between them. The CDR3 region has the DNA TGCGCCAGCAGCCAAGTCGGACAGAGCTCCTACGAGCAGTACTTC. It is translated as CASSQVGQSSYEQYF.

The rearrangement links TRBV13 to TRBJ2-5; 7 bases fit TRBD1. This CDR3 has 15 amino acids. Germline CDR1 and CDR2: PRHDT and FYEKMQ (reference sequence). With 1 base clipped from V and 11 bases from J, the junction kept 13 bases outside the gene matches. The CDR3 bases are TGTGCCAGCAGCTTAGAAGCAGGGACAGACATTAGGCAGTACTTC. It specifies CASSLEAGTDIRQYF.

This clonotype has a handful of counts. This chain connects TRBV29-1 to TRBJ1-5, with a possible D match to TRBD1 (5 bases). CDR3 size: 13 residues. In germline, CDR1 is SQVTM, CDR2 ANQGSEA. V was pared by 3 bases and J by 7 bases, with 13 bases between. Here the CDR3 reads CSVEGGGGQPQHF. CDR3 in DNA: TGCAGCGTTGAGGGTGGTGGGGGACAGCCCCAGCATTTT. The full variable domain, rest sourced from reference TRBV29-1 and TRBJ1-5, is SAVISQKPSRDICQRGTSLTIQCQVDSQVTMMFWYRQQPGQSLTLIATANQGSEATYESGFVIDKFPISRPNLTFSTLTVSNMSPEDSSIYLCSVEGGGGQPQHFGDGTRLSIL.

V usage is TRBV5-4 and J usage is TRBJ2-1; D is undetermined. The germline gives CDR1 SGHNT, CDR2 YYREEE (reference sequence). V was pared by 2 bases and J by 7 bases, with 10 bases between. The CDR3 has 13 residues. The CDR3, as DNA: TGTGCCAGCAGCTTAGGCCCGCTTAATGAGCAGTTCTTC. It codes for CASSLGPLNEQFF.

This chain uses TRBV12-3 or TRBV12-4 with TRBJ2-3; 8 bases agree with TRBD2. Trimming took 7 bases from V and 6 from J; bases not matched to a gene: 9. This CDR3 comprises 14 residues. As DNA, the CDR3 is TGTGCCAGCAACCGCATGAGGACTAGCGATACGCAGTATTTT. Amino acid sequence: CASNRMRTSDTQYF.

V is TRBV25-1 and J is TRBJ1-6; D is possibly TRBD1 (6 bases). V was pared by 5 bases and J by 7 bases, with 15 bases between. Germline V gene data show CDR1 as MGHDK and CDR2 as SYGVNS. The CDR3 has 15 amino acids. DNA for the CDR3: TGTGCCAGCAGTTTGGACAGTCCCCGGAATTCACCCCTCCACTTT. Its protein is CASSLDSPRNSPLHF.

This chain links TRBV4-2 with TRBJ2-4; tentatively, D is TRBD2 (6 bases). This CDR3 is built from 15 residues. Germline V lookup: CDR1 LGHNA, CDR2 YNFKEQ. V lost 0 bases to trimming and J lost 8 bases, with 14 bases between them. The CDR3 coding sequence is TGTGCCAGCAGCCAAGATCAACAGGAGGGACACATTCAGTACTTC. Amino acids: CASSQDQQEGHIQYF.

The rearrangement links TRBV9 to TRBJ2-5; 12 bases fit TRBD2. The CDR3 runs 16 residues. Germline assignment: CDR1 SGDLS and CDR2 YYNGEE. J gave up 5 bases and V 4 bases, and 9 bases lay outside the gene matches. CDR3 nucleotide sequence: TGTGCCAGCAGCCCGAAAGGACTAGCGGGGACGGAGACCCAGTACTTC. Translating gives CASSPKGLAGTETQYF.

The chain has TRBV20-1 and TRBJ2-7; no clear D gene. Germline CDR1 DFQATT, CDR2 SNEGSKA (reference sequence). The CDR3 consists of 12 residues. Trimming took off 4 bases at V and 8 bases at J, with 15 bases between the two ends. CDR3: CSAKADYRQQYF. In DNA, the CDR3 is TGCAGTGCTAAGGCCGATTACCGACAGCAGTACTTC.

The rearrangement joins TRBV20-1 to TRBJ1-2; D is undetermined. Trimming left V 0 bases short and J 2 bases short, with 16 bases between. Germline CDR1 is DFQATT and CDR2 is SNEGSKA (reference sequence). This CDR3 region has 16 residues. The DNA of the CDR3 is TGCAGTGCTAGAGATCAGTGGATCCCTGGCAACTATGGCTACACCTTC. This gives the protein CSARDQWIPGNYGYTF.

A few counts support this clonotype. The chain combines TRBV12-3 or TRBV12-4 with TRBJ1-5; a possible D gene is TRBD1 (5 bases). The CDR3 runs to 13 residues. Trimming removed 5 bases at V and 7 bases at J, with 12 bases between. CDR3 sequence (DNA): TGTGCCAGCAGTCCCATCGGGGGACAGCCCCAGCATTTT. The encoded protein is CASSPIGGQPQHF.

V is TRBV14 and J is TRBJ1-2; D perhaps matches TRBD1 (6 bases). There are 14 residues in the CDR3. CDR1 and CDR2 (germline): SGHDN, FVKESK. V was pared by 3 bases and J by 4 bases, with 12 bases between. The CDR3 sequence: CASSQIQGSYGYTF. The CDR3 bases are TGTGCCAGCAGCCAGATACAGGGATCCTATGGCTACACCTTC.

This clonotype has more than one count but fewer than ten. The J gene is TRBJ1-5, the V gene TRBV4-1; D remains ambiguous. The CDR3 totals 14 residues. Germline CDR1 is MGHRA and CDR2 is YSYEKL. V lost 0 bases to trimming and J lost 7 bases, with 10 bases between them. The CDR3 region has the DNA TGCGCCAGCAGCCAAGATCGGGCGGACCAGCCCCAGCATTTT. This codes for CASSQDRADQPQHF.

For this clonotype: At one boundary the junction diverges from the germline segment, which might be a read error. The rearrangement links TRBV27 to TRBJ1-2, with 7 bases fitting TRBD1. The V gene's germline CDR1 is MNHEY and CDR2 SMNVEV (reference sequence). The CDR3 runs 14 residues. This chain's CDR3 is CVSSSQTGNYGYTF. The CDR3 bases are TGTGTCAGCAGTTCCCAGACAGGGAACTATGGCTACACCTTC.

The rearrangement links TRBV7-2 to TRBJ2-5; the match to TRBD2 covers 11 bases. This CDR3 has 14 amino acids. Germline assignment: CDR1 SGHTA and CDR2 FQGNSA. V shed 5 bases, J shed 4 bases, and the junction held 3 bases outside the gene matches. In DNA, the CDR3 is TGTGCCAGCAGCACTCTAGCGGGGGGAGAGACCCAGTACTTC. Amino acids: CASSTLAGGETQYF.

This clonotype was counted a few times. This rearrangement joins TRBV5-1 to TRBJ2-7, with TRBD1 identical over 10 bases. Germline values: CDR1 SGHRS, CDR2 YFSETQ. Trimming removed 3 bases from V and 2 bases from J; junction bases left unmatched: 5. The CDR3 runs 15 residues. The CDR3 region is CASSSSTGGPYEQYF. DNA of the CDR3: TGCGCCAGCAGCTCGTCGACAGGGGGCCCCTACGAGCAGTACTTC.

This clonotype turned up a few times. The chain uses TRBV6-2 or TRBV6-3 and TRBJ2-5, with 8 bases matching TRBD2. In germline, CDR1 is MNHEY, CDR2 SVGEGT. The CDR3 runs to 15 residues. Unmatched junction bases numbered 14, after V lost 6 bases and J lost 8 bases. CDR3 amino acids: CASRTAGARWETQYF. In nucleotides, the CDR3 is TGTGCCAGCAGAACAGCGGGGGCCAGGTGGGAAACCCAGTACTTC.

The chain uses TRBV7-2 and TRBJ2-3; D not resolved. Trimming removed 2 bases from V and 0 bases from J, with 9 bases in between. Looked up from germline, CDR1 is SGHTA and CDR2 is FQGNSA. The CDR3 runs to 15 residues. The CDR3 nucleotides are TGTGCCAGCAGCTTAAGGATGGGGAGCACAGATACGCAGTATTTT. This gives the protein CASSLRMGSTDTQYF.

The CDR3 DNA sequence: TGCGCCAGCAGCCCGAACAGGGGGCCTGAGGAGACCCAGTACTTC. Its protein is CASSPNRGPEETQYF. The chain is built from TRBV4-3 and TRBJ2-7, with 9 nucleotides matching TRBD1. TRBJ2-5 matches the DNA end more closely, so the J call is doubtful. This CDR3 comprises 15 residues. The germline gives CDR1 LGHNA, CDR2 YSLEER.

The CDR3 DNA reads as TGCAGTGCCCCCGAATGGGGGGGGTACCAAGAGACCCAGTACTTC. It is translated as CSAPEWGGYQETQYF. This rearrangement joins TRBV20-1 to TRBJ2-5, with 7 bases matching TRBD2. Germline CDR1 is DFQATT and CDR2 is SNEGSKA (reference sequence). The CDR3 runs 15 residues. With 6 bases clipped from V and 0 bases from J, the junction kept 10 bases outside the gene matches.

V usage is TRBV4-2 and J usage is TRBJ2-6; 9 positions match TRBD1. Trimming cost V 0 bases and J 1 base; bases outside gene matches: 7. The CDR3 consists of 19 residues. Per germline, CDR1 LGHNA and CDR2 YNFKEQ. This CDR3 is CASSQDGDREGSGANVLTF. CDR3 coding DNA: TGTGCCAGCAGCCAAGATGGGGACAGGGAGGGGTCTGGGGCCAACGTCCTGACTTTC.

This chain uses TRBV6-6 with TRBJ2-4, with 7 bases matching TRBD1. Germline V gene data show CDR1 as MNHNY and CDR2 as SVGAGI (reference sequence). The trim removed 4 bases at V and 15 bases at J, leaving 9 bases unmatched. This CDR3 contains 12 residues. The CDR3 sequence is CASSLGTVKLYF. DNA of the CDR3: TGTGCCAGCAGTTTAGGGACAGTCAAGTTGTACTTC.

This clonotype was counted a few times. The chain has TRBV5-5 and TRBJ2-7; D not resolved. This CDR3 comprises 14 residues. Between the trimmed V and J ends, which lost 2 bases and 0 bases, there was a span of 9 bases. The germline V gene has CDR1 SGHKS and CDR2 YYEKEE (reference sequence). The CDR3: CASSLRHSSYEQYF. The CDR3 nucleotides read TGTGCCAGCAGCTTAAGACACAGCTCCTACGAGCAGTACTTC.